This entry lists 21 T cell receptor beta chains sequenced from one sample in a study of blood T cells in healthy people across ages. Through a sample-barcoded 5' primer and a J-beta primer mix, a second PCR was run for roughly 6 to 12 cycles. TCRdb independently ran MiXCR on the 5' RACE reads; one entry per CDR3 protein. The sample records around 1,500,000 distinct CDR3 sequences, roughly 40% being singletons. The source material was blood. The receptors were sampled from a woman between 18 and 29 years old in good health.

In regard to this clonotype: One end of the junction is discordant with germline, which a read error may explain. The chain uses TRBV5-1 and TRBJ2-5, with 12 bases fitting TRBD2. Germline V gene lookup returns CDR1 SGHRS and CDR2 YFSETQ. The CDR3 totals 16 residues. The CDR3 bases are TGCGCCGGCAGCTTGGGACTAGCGGGTCGTCAAGGGACCCAGTACTTC. This encodes CAGSLGLAGRQGTQYF.

The chain joins TRBV27 to TRBJ2-3; D might be TRBD2 (6 bases). CDR3 length: 15 residues. Germline V CDR1 and CDR2: MNHEY, SMNVEV (reference sequence). V lost 10 bases and J 4 bases, leaving 21 bases between the germline ends. In nucleotides, the CDR3 is TGTGCCATCATTTCCGGTGGGGGGAGCCCAGATACGCAGTATTTT. It specifies CAIISGGGSPDTQYF.

J is TRBJ1-5 and V is TRBV5-1, with D maybe TRBD1 (6 bases). Trimming pared 4 bases from V and 6 bases from J, leaving 14 bases between. Germline CDR1 and CDR2: SGHRS and YFSETQ. The CDR3 covers 14 residues. The CDR3 sequence: CASSRSGVGQPQHF. The CDR3 DNA sequence: TGCGCCAGCAGCAGGTCAGGGGTGGGTCAGCCCCAGCATTTT.

The V gene is TRBV4-2, the J gene TRBJ2-3; tentatively, D is TRBD2 (6 bases). The CDR3 is 17 amino acids. V lost 2 bases to trimming and J lost 6 bases, with 21 bases between them. Germline values: CDR1 LGHNA, CDR2 YNFKEQ. The CDR3 bases are TGTGCCAGCAGCCAACCTACAACGGGACTGGCGCAGGATACGCAGTATTTT. This encodes CASSQPTTGLAQDTQYF.

The J gene is TRBJ2-1, the V gene TRBV15; D perhaps matches TRBD2 (6 bases). Trimming left V 8 bases short and J 4 bases short, with 18 bases between. This CDR3 contains 15 residues. The germline V gene has CDR1 LNHNV and CDR2 YYDKDF (reference sequence). The CDR3 loop reads CATRLGRAGYNEQFF. The CDR3 DNA follows: TGTGCCACCCGCTTGGGACGAGCGGGTTACAATGAGCAGTTCTTC.

This clonotype was counted only a few times. The CDR3 nucleotides are TGCGCCAGCAGCTCCGTAGTACAGGGCAAGGACGAGCAGTACTTC. It is translated as CASSSVVQGKDEQYF. The chain couples TRBV5-1 to TRBJ2-7; possibly TRBD1 for D (6 bases). Deletions cut 3 bases from V and 5 bases from J, with 18 bases between. This CDR3 is 15 amino acids long. CDR1 and CDR2 from the germline V gene are SGHRS and YFSETQ.

This chain uses TRBV12-3 or TRBV12-4 with TRBJ1-6; TRBD1 aligns across 9 bases. The CDR3 totals 15 residues. V was pared by 8 bases and J by 7 bases, with 9 bases of the junction left unmatched. The CDR3 sequence is CASGPGQGLNSPLHF. The CDR3 DNA follows: TGTGCCAGCGGTCCTGGACAGGGGCTAAATTCACCCCTCCACTTT.

This clonotype was observed a handful of times. J is TRBJ2-5 and V is TRBV29-1, with 7 bases that match TRBD2. CDR1 is SQVTM, CDR2 ANQGSEA, per germline. The CDR3 is 11 residues long. The CDR3 bases are TGCAACGGCGTAGCGGGAGAGACCCAGTACTTC. Protein product: CNGVAGETQYF.

The CDR3 DNA sequence: TGTGCCAGCAGCGTAGTACCTAATAGCGGGGGGGCCGGGAATGAGCAGTTCTTC. Its protein is CASSVVPNSGGAGNEQFF. The chain recombines TRBV9 with TRBJ2-1; 11 positions match TRBD2. The CDR3 covers 18 residues. J gave up 7 bases and V 0 bases, and 12 bases lay outside the gene matches. Germline V CDR1 and CDR2: SGDLS, YYNGEE.

The rearrangement joins TRBV2 to TRBJ2-1, with 8 bases that match TRBD2. From germline, CDR1 is SNHLY and CDR2 FYNNEI. The trim removed 4 bases at V and 10 bases at J, leaving 9 bases unmatched. The CDR3 loop spans 14 amino acids. The CDR3 DNA is TGTGCCAGCAGTGTGGGACTAGTTTCGAAGGAGCAGTTCTTC. It yields the protein CASSVGLVSKEQFF.

The V call is TRBV7-2, the J call TRBJ2-3; D uncertain. This CDR3 region has 14 residues. V shed 5 bases and J shed 2 bases, with 11 bases lying between them. The germline gives CDR1 SGHTA, CDR2 FQGNSA. The DNA for the CDR3 is TGTGCCAGCAGCCCCTATAGTCTCACAGATACGCAGTATTTT. Its translation is CASSPYSLTDTQYF.

This clonotype was detected many times. The chain links TRBV9 to TRBJ2-1, with D perhaps matching TRBD1 (5 bases). Germline V CDR1 and CDR2: SGDLS, YYNGEE. V dropped 0 bases and J dropped 14 bases, with 18 bases sitting between them. This CDR3 is built from 14 residues. In DNA, the CDR3 is TGTGCCAGCAGCGTAGAATCGATGGGGCAGTTTAAGTTCTTC. Encoded protein: CASSVESMGQFKFF.

This clonotype came up a few times. This chain joins TRBV7-9 and TRBJ1-2; TRBD1 might be the D (5 bases). The germline V gene has CDR1 SEHNR and CDR2 FQNEAQ (reference sequence). This CDR3 comprises 15 residues. V lost 0 bases and J lost 3, with 11 bases in between. In DNA form, the CDR3 reads TGTGCCAGCAGCTTAGCGGAGGGACGGCACTATGGCTACACCTTC. Translation: CASSLAEGRHYGYTF.

V and J are TRBV24-1 and TRBJ2-2; 10 bases are a match to TRBD1. The V gene's germline CDR1 is KGHDR and CDR2 SFDVKD. V dropped 3 bases and J dropped 7; count of bases not matched to a gene: 7. There are 16 residues in the CDR3. The CDR3 loop reads CATSDAGTGEIGELFF. In nucleotides, the CDR3 is TGTGCCACCAGTGATGCAGGGACAGGGGAAATCGGGGAGCTGTTTTTT.

In this sample, this clonotype turned up a few times. V usage is TRBV6-2 or TRBV6-3 and J usage is TRBJ1-6; no firm D call. V lost 0 bases and J lost 8, with 11 bases in between. Germline V CDR1 and CDR2: MNHEY, SVGEGT. The CDR3 consists of 15 residues. The DNA of the CDR3 is TGTGCCAGCAGTTACTCGAGTACGGCTTATTCACCCCTCCACTTT. It encodes CASSYSSTAYSPLHF.

The rearrangement uses TRBV4-1 and TRBJ2-6, with TRBD1 as a possible D gene (6 bases). The length of the CDR3 is 19 residues. The V end lost 0 bases, the J end lost 2 bases, and 17 bases lay between the germline ends. Per germline, CDR1 MGHRA and CDR2 YSYEKL. In DNA form, the CDR3 reads TGCGCCAGCAGCCAAGATTTTTTTGGGGGCCGGGCTGGGGCCAACGTCCTGACTTTC. Amino acid sequence: CASSQDFFGGRAGANVLTF.

This clonotype was seen more than once but under ten times. The rearrangement uses TRBV27 and TRBJ1-5; the D gene is possibly TRBD1 (5 bases). Germline CDR1 reads MNHEY; CDR2 reads SMNVEV (reference sequence). Trimming shortened V by 7 bases and J by 7 bases, and 14 bases separated the two germline ends. The CDR3 covers 13 residues. The CDR3 DNA reads as TGTGCCAGCAACTCAGGGAAGGGCCAGCCCCAGCATTTT. Translation gives CASNSGKGQPQHF.

The chain couples TRBV27 to TRBJ2-2, with TRBD2 matching 9 bases. The CDR3 is 16 amino acids. The V gene end was trimmed by 4 bases and the J gene end by 3 bases; junction bases not matched to a gene: 6. In germline, CDR1 is MNHEY, CDR2 SMNVEV (reference sequence). The CDR3 DNA sequence: TGTGCCAGCAGTTGGGGTAGCGGGGGATACACCGGGGAGCTGTTTTTT. Protein sequence: CASSWGSGGYTGELFF.

This rearrangement joins TRBV12-3 or TRBV12-4 to TRBJ2-4, with 10 bases that match TRBD2. Germline trimming cut 5 bases from V and 3 bases from J; bases unmatched to any gene: 7. The CDR3 consists of 16 residues. The CDR3 here is CASSPEREGDKNIQYF. The CDR3 nucleotides are TGTGCCAGCAGTCCTGAGCGGGAGGGGGACAAAAACATTCAGTACTTC.

The rearrangement uses TRBV7-2 and TRBJ1-5, with 9 bases identical to TRBD1. Germline CDR1 SGHTA, CDR2 FQGNSA. Unmatched junction bases numbered 6, after V lost 5 bases and J lost 4 bases. The CDR3 is 15 amino acids. This CDR3 reads CASSAGTGRNQPQHF. The CDR3 DNA reads TGTGCCAGCAGCGCAGGGACAGGGAGGAATCAGCCCCAGCATTTT.

The genes are TRBV20-1 and TRBJ2-3, with D perhaps matching TRBD2 (5 bases). Germline lookup yields CDR1 DFQATT and CDR2 SNEGSKA (reference sequence). The CDR3 runs 14 residues. Trimming left V 3 bases short and J 6 bases short, with 16 bases between. The CDR3 sequence: CSARKSSGPDTQYF. The CDR3 DNA reads as TGCAGTGCTAGGAAGTCCAGCGGTCCCGATACGCAGTATTTT.